The rows below give T cell receptor beta chains drawn from one sample of a study of blood T cell repertoires in COVID-19. Assay: immunoSEQ multiplex PCR; the TCRdb copy retains only in-frame clones and omits some. The repertoire holds 200,000 to 250,000 clones, with approximately 86% as singletons. The specimen was peripheral blood. These receptors were collected from a woman aged 55-70 years who had recovered from COVID-19. Each CDR3 is given with its conserved first and last residue. D genes are given only for firm matches. The size of a clone is reported for some rows only, either as once, few or many, or as a class for expanded clones.

V	J	D	size	CDR3	DNA
TRBV24-1	TRBJ2-2	TRBD1	.	CATSDWTGGNTGELFF	TGTGCCACCAGTGATTGGACAGGGGGGAACACCGGGGAGCTGTTTTTT
TRBV6-5	TRBJ1-5	.	.	CASSLLPGGGSQPQHF	TGTGCCAGCAGTTTATTACCCGGGGGGGGCAGTCAGCCCCAGCATTTT
TRBV4-1	TRBJ2-5	TRBD2	.	CASSQRLAGVEETQYF	TGCGCCAGCAGCCAACGTCTAGCGGGGGTAGAAGAGACCCAGTACTTC
TRBV28	TRBJ2-6	TRBD1	.	CASSPSRQGLFGANVLTF	TGTGCCAGCAGTCCCTCGCGACAGGGTCTCTTTGGGGCCAACGTCCTGACTTTC
TRBV11-3	TRBJ2-1	.	.	CASCLDSSYNEQFF	TGTGCCAGCTGCCTCGACAGCTCCTACAATGAGCAGTTCTTC
TRBV5-4	TRBJ2-7	TRBD1	.	CASSLWTGGHEQYF	TGTGCCAGCAGCTTGTGGACAGGGGGCCACGAGCAGTACTTC
TRBV3-1/TRBV3-2	TRBJ1-1	TRBD1	.	CASSQKMGQGNTEAFF	TGTGCCAGCAGCCAAAAAATGGGACAGGGGAACACTGAAGCTTTCTTT
TRBV27	TRBJ2-1	TRBD1	.	CASSLKRDRGVYNEQFF	TGTGCCAGCAGTCTTAAACGGGACAGGGGGGTCTACAATGAGCAGTTCTTC
TRBV2	TRBJ2-3	TRBD2	.	CASRPGTSSGGTDTQYF	TGTGCCAGCAGACCGGGGACTAGCTCGGGGGGCACAGATACGCAGTATTTT
TRBV5-1	TRBJ1-1	TRBD1	.	CASSLDVGRWDRVNTEAFF	TGCGCCAGCAGCTTGGATGTCGGTAGGTGGGACAGGGTTAACACTGAAGCTTTCTTT
TRBV9	TRBJ2-7	.	.	CASSVGNQEGRAQYF	TGTGCCAGCAGCGTAGGGAATCAGGAGGGACGGGCGCAGTACTTC
TRBV7-9	TRBJ1-2	.	few	CASSLAKSITAGYTF	TGTGCCAGCAGCTTAGCTAAGAGTATCACCGCCGGCTACACCTTC
TRBV20-1	TRBJ1-3	.	few	CSASGGLGNTIYF	TGCAGTGCTAGTGGGGGGCTAGGAAACACCATATATTTT
TRBV7-9	TRBJ1-4	TRBD1	.	CASSLARGRVNEKLFF	TGTGCCAGCAGCTTAGCGAGGGGGCGAGTTAATGAAAAACTGTTTTTT
TRBV5-1	TRBJ1-3	.	.	CASSPTGSSGNTIYF	TGCGCCAGCAGCCCTACAGGGAGCTCTGGAAACACCATATATTTT
TRBV14	TRBJ2-5	.	.	CASSPVGGSSETQYF	TGTGCCAGCAGCCCTGTGGGGGGATCATCGGAGACCCAGTACTTC
TRBV5-8	TRBJ2-2	.	.	CASSLTAIYTGELFF	TGTGCCAGCAGCTTGACAGCCATATACACCGGGGAGCTGTTTTTT
TRBV5-4	TRBJ2-5	.	once	CASSGPRGAETQYF	TGTGCCTCCTCGGGCCCGCGGGGAGCAGAGACCCAGTACTTC
TRBV4-2	TRBJ2-1	TRBD2	.	CASRGSLAGEEQFF	TGTGCCAGCAGGGGGAGCCTAGCGGGGGAGGAGCAGTTCTTC
TRBV6-2/TRBV6-3	TRBJ1-1	TRBD1	.	CASSDYRGQAFF	TGTGCCAGCAGTGACTACAGGGGGCAGGCTTTCTTT
TRBV19	TRBJ1-2	TRBD1	.	CASSPQGANYGYTF	TGTGCCAGTAGCCCACAGGGGGCTAACTATGGCTACACCTTC
TRBV3-1/TRBV3-2	TRBJ1-2	.	.	CASSQLGTSGYTF	TGTGCCAGCAGCCAACTCGGGACTTCGGGCTACACCTTC
TRBV19	TRBJ1-4	TRBD1	once	CASSTRTGGNEKLFF	TGTGCCAGTAGTACAAGGACAGGAGGGAATGAAAAACTGTTTTTT
TRBV27	TRBJ2-7	TRBD1	many	CASSPGQSYEQYF	TGTGCCAGCAGTCCGGGACAGTCCTACGAGCAGTACTTC
TRBV5-1	TRBJ2-1	.	.	CASSMTGSYNEQFF	TGCGCCAGCAGCATGACGGGGTCCTACAATGAGCAGTTCTTC
TRBV5-1	TRBJ2-3	TRBD1	.	CASSYRTGDTDTQYF	TGCGCCAGCAGTTATCGGACAGGGGACACAGATACGCAGTATTTT